Shown below are 32 T cell receptor beta chains from a single sample sequenced in a study of identical twins. TCRdb re-analysed the 5' RACE reads in MiXCR, keeping a single row per CDR3 protein. The sample lists about 220,000 distinct CDR3 sequences, 7.5% occurring once. These same records also appear under a second study, on yellow fever vaccine responses in identical twins.

The sequenced material came from memory (CD45RO+) T cells sorted from blood. These receptors were obtained from a woman under 30 in good health.

The chain recombines TRBV6-5 with TRBJ2-3; TRBD1 is a possible D gene (8 bases). Germline V gene sequence: CDR1 MNHEY, CDR2 SVGAGI. The ends were cut back, 2 bases at V and 4 bases at J, with 13 bases in the middle. This CDR3 is built from 15 residues. CDR3 sequence: CASSYQGAGADTQYF. The CDR3 DNA follows: TGTGCCAGCAGTTACCAGGGGGCGGGAGCAGATACGCAGTATTTT.

This clonotype was observed a few times. The chain carries TRBV7-2 and TRBJ2-5; 11 bases match TRBD2. Germline loops: CDR1 SGHTA, CDR2 FQGNSA. The CDR3 sequence is 16 residues long. V lost 1 base and J lost 5; bases outside the gene matches: 6. The CDR3 DNA is TGTGCCAGCAGCTTAGTAGCGGGGGGGCTAGGTGAGACCCAGTACTTC. It translates to CASSLVAGGLGETQYF.

The chain employs TRBV2 and TRBJ2-5; 8 nucleotides align to TRBD2. CDR1 and CDR2 from the germline V gene are SNHLY and FYNNEI. The V segment lost 11 bases and the J segment 4 bases; nucleotides outside the gene matches: 12. The CDR3 has 14 residues. This CDR3 is CALDSGRGGETQYF. CDR3 nucleotide sequence: TGTGCCCTTGACTCCGGGAGGGGGGGAGAGACCCAGTACTTC. The entire variable domain, with the rest obtained from reference TRBV2 and TRBJ2-5, is as follows: EPEVTQTPSHQVTQMGQEVILRCVPISNHLYFYWYRQILGQKVEFLVSFYNNEISEKSEIFDDQFSVERPDGSNFTLKIRSTKLEDSAMYFCALDSGRGGETQYFGPGTRLLVL.

This clonotype was detected only a few times. The J gene is TRBJ1-2, the V gene TRBV3-1; D call uncertain. Germline V gene lookup returns CDR1 LGHDT and CDR2 YNNKEL (reference sequence). Trimming took 1 base from V and 2 from J, leaving 11 bases between them. The CDR3 is 15 amino acids. The CDR3 loop is CASSQVSLKNYGYTF. The CDR3, as DNA: TGTGCCAGCAGCCAAGTCAGCCTAAAGAACTATGGCTACACCTTC.

This clonotype has more than one count but fewer than ten. The rearrangement uses TRBV4-2 and TRBJ2-3; a possible D gene is TRBD1 (6 bases). Germline values: CDR1 LGHNA, CDR2 YNFKEQ. V was pared by 1 base and J by 1 base, with 15 bases between. The CDR3 length is 17 residues. Here the CDR3 DNA reads TGTGCCAGCAGCCAAGTAGGTGACAGGCAGGGCACAGATACGCAGTATTTT. Amino acids: CASSQVGDRQGTDTQYF.

A few counts support this clonotype. The genes are TRBV5-1 and TRBJ2-4; no reliable D call. Deletions cut 4 bases from V and 0 bases from J, with 17 bases between. Germline CDR1 reads SGHRS; CDR2 reads YFSETQ. The CDR3 is 17 residues long. CDR3 region: CASSQNPAELAKNIQYF. In DNA form, the CDR3 reads TGCGCCAGCAGCCAGAACCCGGCGGAGTTAGCCAAAAACATTCAGTACTTC.

This clonotype was detected only a few times. The chain is built from TRBV9 and TRBJ2-6; TRBD1 matches at 8 bases. V lost 4 bases and J lost 0; bases outside the gene matches: 6. The germline CDR1 and CDR2 sequences are SGDLS and YYNGEE. The CDR3 has 17 residues. The CDR3 region is CASSSGTGLSGANVLTF. In nucleotides, the CDR3 is TGTGCCAGCAGCTCCGGGACAGGTCTCTCTGGGGCCAACGTCCTGACTTTC.

This clonotype was found a few times. The chain recombines TRBV27 with TRBJ2-7, with a possible D match to TRBD2 (5 bases). The CDR3 length is 15 residues. Germline-derived CDR1 and CDR2 are MNHEY and SMNVEV (reference sequence). V lost 4 bases, J lost 3 bases, and 16 bases lay in between. The chain's CDR3 is CASSSTWRQNYEQYF. In DNA, the CDR3 is TGTGCCAGCAGTTCAACGTGGAGGCAGAACTACGAGCAGTACTTC.

The sample holds a few counts of this clonotype. The chain has TRBV5-1 and TRBJ2-6; TRBD2 matches at 7 bases. CDR1 and CDR2 from the germline V gene are SGHRS and YFSETQ. The CDR3 extends over 15 amino acids. With 7 bases clipped from V and 1 base from J, the junction kept 5 bases outside the gene matches. CDR3 protein: CASHLGGSGANVLTF. The CDR3 DNA reads TGCGCCAGCCATTTGGGGGGGTCTGGGGCCAACGTCCTGACTTTC.

This clonotype was recorded many times. The chain has TRBV20-1 and TRBJ1-2; D gene ambiguous. The ends were cut back, 3 bases at V and 2 bases at J, with 7 bases in the middle. Per the germline V gene, CDR1 is DFQATT and CDR2 is SNEGSKA (reference sequence). The CDR3 is 12 residues long. The CDR3 loop reads CSARLGNYGYTF. Written as DNA, the CDR3 is TGCAGTGCTAGGCTGGGGAACTATGGCTACACCTTC.

This clonotype was seen repeatedly, ten times or more. The chain is built from TRBV15 and TRBJ2-7; 7 nucleotides line up with TRBD2. Trimming took 4 bases from V and 1 from J; bases not matched to a gene: 10. From germline, CDR1 is LNHNV and CDR2 YYDKDF (reference sequence). CDR3 length: 16 residues. CDR3 protein: CATSTGLADQSYEQYF. The CDR3 DNA sequence: TGTGCCACCAGCACAGGGCTAGCGGACCAATCCTACGAGCAGTACTTC.

This clonotype came up many times. The V and J genes are TRBV27 and TRBJ2-5; D is unresolved. The CDR3 spans 13 residues. Between the trimmed V and J ends, which lost 3 bases and 3 bases, there was a span of 8 bases. CDR1 MNHEY and CDR2 SMNVEV come from the germline V gene (reference sequence). CDR3 loop: CASSLHREETQYF. As DNA, the CDR3 is TGTGCCAGCAGTTTGCACAGAGAAGAGACCCAGTACTTC.

This clonotype was seen only a few times. The rearrangement joins TRBV6-1 to TRBJ2-7, with 11 bases identical to TRBD2. Per the germline V gene, CDR1 is MNHNS and CDR2 is SASEGT. V lost 5 bases, J lost 2 bases, and 5 bases stayed unmatched. This CDR3 contains 15 residues. CDR3 amino acids: CASSPVSGRAYEQYF. CDR3 nucleotides: TGTGCCAGCAGTCCCGTTAGCGGGAGGGCCTACGAGCAGTACTTC.

This chain joins TRBV19 and TRBJ2-1; 11 bases agree with TRBD2. The CDR3 extends over 17 amino acids. Germline loops: CDR1 LNHDA, CDR2 SQIVND (reference sequence). The V gene end was trimmed by 4 bases and the J gene end by 4 bases; junction bases not matched to a gene: 9. CDR3 sequence (DNA): TGTGCCAGTAGTACTGGGACTAGCGGTCCCCGATACAATGAGCAGTTCTTC. Residues: CASSTGTSGPRYNEQFF.

The chain links TRBV19 to TRBJ2-7; maybe TRBD2 (6 bases). Trimming removed 3 bases from V and 4 bases from J, with 10 bases in between. This CDR3 region has 13 residues. Germline CDR1 is LNHDA and CDR2 is SQIVND (reference sequence). DNA of the CDR3: TGTGCCAGTAGTATCGGACTAACTTACGAGCAGTACTTC. This sequence encodes CASSIGLTYEQYF.

The V call is TRBV6-2 or TRBV6-3, the J call TRBJ1-6; D remains ambiguous. The CDR3 runs to 17 residues. The germline V gene has CDR1 MNHEY and CDR2 SVGEGT. Deletions cut 6 bases from V and 4 bases from J, with 19 bases between. The CDR3 bases are TGTGCCAGCAGCAAGGAGGACGTCAGCCTGTATAATTCACCCCTCCACTTT. This encodes CASSKEDVSLYNSPLHF.

CDR3 in DNA: TGTGCCAGCAGTCGGGGAGAGGACACCGGGGAGCTGTTTTTT. Translated: CASSRGEDTGELFF. The rearrangement joins TRBV11-3 to TRBJ2-2; the D gene is possibly TRBD2 (5 bases). This CDR3 is built from 14 residues. The germline CDR1 and CDR2 sequences are SGHNT and YENEEA. V shed 6 bases and J shed 3 bases, with 11 bases lying between them.

The chain employs TRBV5-1 and TRBJ2-4; tentatively, D is TRBD2 (6 bases). V lost 3 bases and J 0 bases, leaving 13 bases between the germline ends. Per germline, CDR1 SGHRS and CDR2 YFSETQ. This CDR3 has 16 amino acids. The CDR3 is CASSSLGGVAKNIQYF. The CDR3 bases are TGCGCCAGCAGCTCCCTCGGAGGGGTAGCCAAAAACATTCAGTACTTC.

The chain couples TRBV2 to TRBJ2-3, with TRBD2 identical over 7 bases. The CDR3 length is 15 residues. With 4 bases clipped from V and 6 bases from J, the junction kept 10 bases outside the gene matches. CDR1 SNHLY and CDR2 FYNNEI come from the germline V gene. The CDR3 DNA reads as TGTGCCAGCAGTGTATCCCAGCGGGGAAGTGATACGCAGTATTTT. Amino acids: CASSVSQRGSDTQYF. The variable domain in full, completed from reference TRBV2 and TRBJ2-3, reads EPEVTQTPSHQVTQMGQEVILRCVPISNHLYFYWYRQILGQKVEFLVSFYNNEISEKSEIFDDQFSVERPDGSNFTLKIRSTKLEDSAMYFCASSVSQRGSDTQYFGPGTRLTVL.

This clonotype was counted many times. This chain uses TRBV4-2 with TRBJ2-1, with 8 bases fitting TRBD2. V lost 1 base to trimming and J lost 6 bases; unmatched junction nucleotides: 11. The germline gives CDR1 LGHNA, CDR2 YNFKEQ. The CDR3 covers 17 residues. CDR3 in amino acids: CASSQGQVSGRGNEQFF. CDR3 DNA: TGTGCCAGCAGCCAAGGCCAGGTTTCCGGGAGGGGCAATGAGCAGTTCTTC.

In its sample, this clonotype was seen a few times. This rearrangement joins TRBV12-3 or TRBV12-4 to TRBJ1-1; D is uncertain. The CDR3 length is 11 residues. V was pared by 6 bases and J by 8 bases, with 10 bases between. The DNA of the CDR3 is TGTGCCAGCAGCCGCAATAAAGAAGCTTTCTTT. Translated, it gives CASSRNKEAFF.

The chain uses TRBV11-1 and TRBJ2-6, with D perhaps TRBD1 (5 bases). The V gene's germline CDR1 is SGHAT and CDR2 FQDESV (reference sequence). Trimming pared 8 bases from V and 2 bases from J, leaving 22 bases between. CDR3 length: 18 residues. The CDR3 region has the DNA TGTGCCAGCCAAAGGGGTACAGGATTTAAGCCTGGGGCCAACGTCCTGACTTTC. Encoded protein: CASQRGTGFKPGANVLTF. The full variable domain, with the rest looked up from reference TRBV11-1 and TRBJ2-6, is EAEVAQSPRYKITEKSQAVAFWCDPISGHATLYWYRQILGQGPELLVQFQDESVVDDSQLPKDRFSAERLKGVDSTLKIQPAELGDSAMYLCASQRGTGFKPGANVLTFGAGSRLTVL.

This chain uses TRBV6-2 or TRBV6-3 with TRBJ2-1, with D uncertain. The ends were cut back, 2 bases at V and 7 bases at J, with 12 bases in the middle. Germline CDR1 MNHEY, CDR2 SVGEGT. The CDR3 extends over 14 amino acids. CDR3: CASSYDLTLNEQFF. The CDR3, as DNA: TGTGCCAGCAGTTACGATTTGACGTTGAATGAGCAGTTCTTC.

This clonotype occurred many times. This sequence joins TRBV9 and TRBJ1-6, with D hard to call. Germline-derived CDR1 and CDR2 are SGDLS and YYNGEE. This CDR3 is built from 14 residues. Between the trimmed V and J ends, which lost 0 bases and 6 bases, there was a span of 7 bases. The CDR3: CASSVGSSNSPLHF. The CDR3 nucleotides read TGTGCCAGCAGCGTAGGATCGAGTAATTCACCCCTCCACTTT.

The V gene is TRBV27, the J gene TRBJ1-4, with D perhaps matching TRBD1 (6 bases). CDR3 length: 15 amino acids. V lost 6 bases and J 8 bases, leaving 19 bases between the germline ends. Germline CDR1 MNHEY, CDR2 SMNVEV (reference sequence). This chain's CDR3 is CASRWREGGREKLFF. As DNA, the CDR3 is TGTGCCAGCAGATGGAGGGAAGGGGGTAGGGAAAAACTGTTTTTT. The variable domain in full, completed from reference TRBV27 and TRBJ1-4, reads EAQVTQNPRYLITVTGKKLTVTCSQNMNHEYMSWYRQDPGLGLRQIYYSMNVEVTDKGDVPEGYKVSRKEKRNFPLILESPSPNQTSLYFCASRWREGGREKLFFGSGTQLSVL.

This clonotype was counted ten times or more. V usage is TRBV5-6 and J usage is TRBJ2-1; 9 nucleotides align to TRBD1. V was clipped by 4 bases and J by 1 base; unmatched bases: 6. The CDR3 covers 16 residues. Germline CDR1 is SGHDT and CDR2 is YYEEEE. The CDR3: CASSGGTGKSYNEQFF. Written as DNA, the CDR3 is TGTGCCAGCAGCGGGGGGACAGGGAAGTCCTACAATGAGCAGTTCTTC.

V and J are TRBV20-1 and TRBJ2-5, with TRBD2 identical over 12 bases. CDR1 is DFQATT and CDR2 is SNEGSKA in the germline V gene (reference sequence). Trimming took 5 bases from V and 6 from J; bases not matched to a gene: 16. CDR3 size: 17 residues. Here the CDR3 reads CSADTLSSGGAGKTQYF. The CDR3 DNA reads as TGCAGTGCTGATACCCTCTCTAGCGGGGGGGCCGGGAAGACCCAGTACTTC.

This clonotype has at least ten counts. V usage is TRBV7-9 and J usage is TRBJ2-7; tentatively, D is TRBD1 or TRBD2 (5 bases each). Between the trimmed V and J ends, which lost 2 bases and 2 bases, there was a span of 16 bases. The CDR3 runs to 16 residues. Germline CDR1 is SEHNR and CDR2 is FQNEAQ (reference sequence). For the CDR3, the DNA is TGTGCCAGCAGCTTAAATCCGGGACCGAACCCCTACGAGCAGTACTTC. Its protein product is CASSLNPGPNPYEQYF.

There are many counts of this clonotype. V usage is TRBV12-3 or TRBV12-4 and J usage is TRBJ2-1, with D perhaps being TRBD1 or TRBD2 (5 bases each). The CDR3 covers 14 residues. V lost 3 bases and J 5 bases, leaving 11 bases between the germline ends. For the CDR3, the DNA is TGTGCCAGCAGTTTGGATGGGGGAGACAATGAGCAGTTCTTC. This encodes CASSLDGGDNEQFF.

The chain joins TRBV15 to TRBJ2-3, with TRBD2 matching over 7 bases. Germline values: CDR1 LNHNV, CDR2 YYDKDF (reference sequence). The V segment lost 0 bases and the J segment 1 base; nucleotides outside the gene matches: 4. The CDR3 has 16 amino acids. The CDR3 DNA is TGTGCCACCAGCAGAGAGGCGGGAGTCGGCACAGATACGCAGTATTTT. It is translated as CATSREAGVGTDTQYF.

This chain links TRBV11-2 with TRBJ2-2, with TRBD2 matching over 12 bases. With 1 base clipped from V and 5 bases from J, the junction kept 8 bases outside the gene matches. This CDR3 has 18 residues. CDR1 SGHAT and CDR2 FQNNGV come from the germline V gene. CDR3 bases: TGTGCCAGCAGCTTAGGGACACTAGCGGGGGGCCGGACCGGGGAGCTGTTTTTT. This translates into CASSLGTLAGGRTGELFF.

The chain has TRBV6-5 and TRBJ2-1, with D possibly called TRBD1 or TRBD2 (5 bases each). Germline CDR1 and CDR2: MNHEY and SVGAGI. The CDR3 loop spans 14 amino acids. V dropped 2 bases and J dropped 6 bases, with 11 bases sitting between them. The CDR3 loop reads CASSYRAGTNEQFF. CDR3 DNA: TGTGCCAGCAGTTACCGGGCCGGGACCAATGAGCAGTTCTTC.